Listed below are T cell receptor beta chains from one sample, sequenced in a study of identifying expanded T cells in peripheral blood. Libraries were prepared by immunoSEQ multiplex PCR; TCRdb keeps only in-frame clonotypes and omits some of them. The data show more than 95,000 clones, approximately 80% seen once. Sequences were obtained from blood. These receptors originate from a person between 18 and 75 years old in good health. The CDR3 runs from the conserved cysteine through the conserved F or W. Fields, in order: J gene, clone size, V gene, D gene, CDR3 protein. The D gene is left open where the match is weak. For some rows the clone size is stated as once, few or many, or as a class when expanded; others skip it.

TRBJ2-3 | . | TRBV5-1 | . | CASSGWGTYPDTQYF
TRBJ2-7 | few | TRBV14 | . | CASSQTAGYEQYF
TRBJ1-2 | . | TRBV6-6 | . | CASSTMTANYGYTF
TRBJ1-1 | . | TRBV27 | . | CASSPRTTANTEAFF
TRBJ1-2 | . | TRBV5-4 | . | CASSGLAYGYTF
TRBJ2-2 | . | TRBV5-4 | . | CASWVSGELFF
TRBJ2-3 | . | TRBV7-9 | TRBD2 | CASSPPPAGGTDTQYF
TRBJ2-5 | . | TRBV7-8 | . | CASSPSQETQYF
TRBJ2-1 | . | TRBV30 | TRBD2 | CAWSVHGGGLVGEQFF
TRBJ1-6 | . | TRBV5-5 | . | CASSPLSGNSPLHF
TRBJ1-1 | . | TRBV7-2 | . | CASSLSGQMLNTEAFF
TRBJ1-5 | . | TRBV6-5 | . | CASSYRGGQPQHF
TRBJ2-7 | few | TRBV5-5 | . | CASSPLVGTHYEQYF
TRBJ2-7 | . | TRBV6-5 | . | CASLKRAGSYEQYF
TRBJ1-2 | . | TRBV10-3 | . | CAIQAGQGIGVRGYTF
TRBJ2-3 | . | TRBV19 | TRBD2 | CATSGGSTDTQYF
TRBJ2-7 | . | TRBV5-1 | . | CASSLTGAYEQYF
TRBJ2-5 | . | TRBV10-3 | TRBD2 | CAISVVAGVEETQYF
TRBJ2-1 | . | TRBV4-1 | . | CASSQEPPTSSYNEQFF
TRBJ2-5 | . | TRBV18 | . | CASSPMSGGDQETQYF
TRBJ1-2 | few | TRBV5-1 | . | CASNARSGYGYTF
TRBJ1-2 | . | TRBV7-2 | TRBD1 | CASSSAGTGKVYGYTF
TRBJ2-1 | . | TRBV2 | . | CASSAFYGTPSSYNEQFF
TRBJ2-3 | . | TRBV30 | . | CARSGSLVDTQYF
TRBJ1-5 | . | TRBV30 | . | CAWSVWNQPQHF
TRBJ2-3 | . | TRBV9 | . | CASSPGVWTDTQYF
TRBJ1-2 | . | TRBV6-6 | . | CASSYSTGAPYGYTF
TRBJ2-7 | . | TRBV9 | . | CASSPGSLIYEQYF
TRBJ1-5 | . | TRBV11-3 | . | CASRFRVPNPYSNQPQHF
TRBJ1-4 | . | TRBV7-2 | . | CASSLGGSGRGEKLFF
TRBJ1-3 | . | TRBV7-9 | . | CASSLGFYQDSGNTIYF